This is a list of T cell receptor beta chains from one sample in a study of T cell changes during pregnancy in multiple sclerosis. Only in-frame clones appear in the TCRdb table, and some are missing; sequencing was by immunoSEQ multiplex PCR. In the table there are about 100,000 clones, 90% of which are singletons. The sequences come from peripheral blood, collected in the second trimester of pregnancy. The source is a female donor in good health, enrolled as a control in a pregnancy study. The CDR3 runs from the conserved cysteine through the conserved F or W. The order of the fields is CDR3 DNA, CDR3 protein, V gene, clone size, D gene, J gene. A D gene is named only where the DNA matches it firmly. Expanded clones get a size class; other rows say once, few or many, or leave the size out.

TGTGCCAGCAGCTTAAGGCGGCTAGCGGGAGGTGCTAGCACAGATACGCAGTATTTT,CASSLRRLAGGASTDTQYF,TRBV7-2,once,TRBD2,TRBJ2-3
TGCAGCGTTGATGGTTCAGGGGCCAAAAACATTCAGTACTTC,CSVDGSGAKNIQYF,TRBV29-1,.,.,TRBJ2-4
TGTGCCAGCAGCGACCCAGGACAGGGTTCGTTTACTGAAGCTTTCTTT,CASSDPGQGSFTEAFF,TRBV9,.,TRBD1,TRBJ1-1
TGTGCCAGTAGTATAGAAGGGGCTAATTCACCCCTCCACTTT,CASSIEGANSPLHF,TRBV19,.,.,TRBJ1-6
TGTGCCAGCAGCCCCACAGACGGATCGTACGAAAAACTGTTTTTT,CASSPTDGSYEKLFF,TRBV5-4,.,.,TRBJ1-4
TGTGCCACTCTCCCCAGGGTCGGAACTGAAGCTTTCTTT,CATLPRVGTEAFF,TRBV6-5,.,.,TRBJ1-1
TGTGCCAGCAGCTTAGGTCGGGACAGGGGTAGAAACACCATATATTTT,CASSLGRDRGRNTIYF,TRBV7-2,.,TRBD1,TRBJ1-3
TGTGCCAGCACAGTCGCAGGGGATCTCTTCGGCTACACCTTC,CASTVAGDLFGYTF,TRBV6-1,.,.,TRBJ1-2
TGTGCCAGCAGTTACCGTGGAGGAAATAGCAATCAGCCCCAGCATTTT,CASSYRGGNSNQPQHF,TRBV6-5,.,.,TRBJ1-5
TGCGCCAGCAGCTTGGTTCTAACCGGGGAGCTGTTTTTT,CASSLVLTGELFF,TRBV5-1,.,.,TRBJ2-2
TGTGCCAGCAGCTACGACAGGGGAAGTGAAAAACTGTTTTTT,CASSYDRGSEKLFF,TRBV7-2,.,TRBD1,TRBJ1-4
TGTGCCAGCAGCTTAAGGAGCGGGAGTCGCGAGCAGTACTTC,CASSLRSGSREQYF,TRBV11-2,.,TRBD2,TRBJ2-7
TGTGCCAGCAGCTCCCTGGGGGGGACTGAAGCTTTCTTT,CASSSLGGTEAFF,TRBV7-7,once,.,TRBJ1-1
TGTGCCAGCAGCCCCCTCGGGCGGGGGTCCTACGAGCAGTACTTC,CASSPLGRGSYEQYF,TRBV7-2,.,TRBD2,TRBJ2-7
TGTGCTAGTGGCCTAACCGACAGGGGGCAAGATGAGCAGTACTTC,CASGLTDRGQDEQYF,TRBV12-5,.,TRBD1,TRBJ2-7
TGCGCCAGCAGCCCCCGAAGGTCCGGGGCTGGAAACACCATATATTTT,CASSPRRSGAGNTIYF,TRBV4-1,.,.,TRBJ1-3
TGTGCCAGCAACGAGGGTAGACTCTATCCAGAGCAGTACTTC,CASNEGRLYPEQYF,TRBV2,.,.,TRBJ2-7
TGTGCCAGCACCTACCCGGGACTGAGCACAGATACGCAGTATTTT,CASTYPGLSTDTQYF,TRBV7-9,.,.,TRBJ2-3
TGTGCCAGCGTGGCGGGAACCCGAGGGTACACCGGGGAGCTGTTTTTT,CASVAGTRGYTGELFF,TRBV7-9,.,.,TRBJ2-2
TGTGCCAGCTCAAAGACTAGCGGGGAATACGAGCAGTACTTC,CASSKTSGEYEQYF,TRBV18,many,TRBD2,TRBJ2-7
TGTGCCAGCAGGATGGCAGGCAGCTATGGCTACACCTTC,CASRMAGSYGYTF,TRBV5-6,.,.,TRBJ1-2
TGTGCCAGCAGCTTGGAGTTCTCTGGAAACACCATATATTTT,CASSLEFSGNTIYF,TRBV11-2,.,.,TRBJ1-3
TGTGCATGGACGGGGACAGGGATAGATACGCAGTATTTT,CAWTGTGIDTQYF,TRBV30,.,TRBD1,TRBJ2-3
TGTGCCAGCAGCCCTAGCGGGGGCACAGATACGCAGTATTTT,CASSPSGGTDTQYF,TRBV7-9,.,TRBD2,TRBJ2-3
TGTGCCAGTAGTCCCGGACGGACAGGGAGGGTGGGAGGGCCCCAGCATTTT,CASSPGRTGRVGGPQHF,TRBV19,.,TRBD1,TRBJ1-5
TGTGCCAGCAGTGAGATAGGGACAGGCAACACTGAAGCTTTCTTT,CASSEIGTGNTEAFF,TRBV25-1,.,TRBD1,TRBJ1-1
TGTGCCAGCAATCCCCGGGACATGAATCGATTAGGGAACATTCAGTACTTC,CASNPRDMNRLGNIQYF,TRBV28,.,.,TRBJ2-4
TGTGCCACCAGCAGACTGACAGACACCGGGGAGCTGTTTTTT,CATSRLTDTGELFF,TRBV15,.,.,TRBJ2-2
TGTGCCAGCAGTGGCCCGGACAGGCTAAGTGGCTACACCTTC,CASSGPDRLSGYTF,TRBV6-5,.,TRBD1,TRBJ1-2
TGTGCCAGCAGCGTTCAAAGCGGGCTATATCCAGATACGCAGTATTTT,CASSVQSGLYPDTQYF,TRBV9,.,.,TRBJ2-3
TGCGCCAGCAGCTTGTCCCCAGGCTTGACTAATGAAAAACTGTTTTTT,CASSLSPGLTNEKLFF,TRBV5-1,.,.,TRBJ1-4
TGTGCCAGCACCAACAGGAACTATGGCTACACCTTC,CASTNRNYGYTF,TRBV28,.,.,TRBJ1-2
TGTGCCAGCTCACCAAGCCGAGGGCTGGCCATGAACACTGAAGCTTTCTTT,CASSPSRGLAMNTEAFF,TRBV18,once,.,TRBJ1-1
TGTGCCAGCAGTGACTTATCAGAGCGTCGTTGGTCGTCCTATAATTCACCCCTCCACTTT,CASSDLSERRWSSYNSPLHF,TRBV6-4,.,.,TRBJ1-6
TGTGCCAGCAGCCAAGTAAAACAGGGTAATTTTGTCGGCGCCGGGGAGCTGTTTTTT,CASSQVKQGNFVGAGELFF,TRBV14,once,.,TRBJ2-2
TGTGCCAGTAGTCCTCAGACAGGGGGGAATGAAAAACTGTTTTTT,CASSPQTGGNEKLFF,TRBV19,once,TRBD1,TRBJ1-4
TGTGCCAGCAGCGTAGGAGGTCGGAGCTCTGGAAACACCATATATTTT,CASSVGGRSSGNTIYF,TRBV9,.,.,TRBJ1-3
TGTGCCAGTACCCCTGAGGGGGCACGAGGGGCCAACGTCCTGACTTTC,CASTPEGARGANVLTF,TRBV19,once,TRBD1,TRBJ2-6
TGTGCCAGTAGTGCCCTCCAGGGGAGCACAGATACGCAGTATTTT,CASSALQGSTDTQYF,TRBV19,.,.,TRBJ2-3
TGTGCCAGCAGTGAAGACAGGGGCGGCGGTGGCTACACCTTC,CASSEDRGGGGYTF,TRBV6-1,.,TRBD1,TRBJ1-2
TGTGCCAGCAGTTCTCCGGGACAGGGCCTTATCGCTTTCTTT,CASSSPGQGLIAFF,TRBV28,.,TRBD1,TRBJ1-1
TGTGCCAGCAGCTTATGGTCTACAGGTACCAACACCGGGGAGCTGTTTTTT,CASSLWSTGTNTGELFF,TRBV7-7,.,.,TRBJ2-2
TGCGCCAGCAGCGTGAACTCGGTTCCCCCTAGCACAGATACGCAGTATTTT,CASSVNSVPPSTDTQYF,TRBV10-1,.,.,TRBJ2-3
TGTGCCAGCAGCCCCCCCAGCGGGAGCACCGGGGAGCTGTTTTTT,CASSPPSGSTGELFF,TRBV5-8,.,TRBD2,TRBJ2-2
TGCGCCAGCAGCTTGGGACTAGCGGGAGAGGGTTACGAGCAGTACTTC,CASSLGLAGEGYEQYF,TRBV5-1,.,TRBD2,TRBJ2-7
TGTGCCAGCAAGAGGACAGGGGACGCTGGAAACACCATATATTTT,CASKRTGDAGNTIYF,TRBV5-6,.,TRBD1,TRBJ1-3